The next 23 T cell receptor beta chains were all read from a single sample in a study of blood T cells in healthy people across ages. Sample-barcoded 5' priming and a J-beta primer mix drove a second PCR of roughly 6 to 12 cycles. TCRdb reprocessed the 5' RACE reads with MiXCR, giving one entry per CDR3 protein. The table records roughly 860,000 distinct CDR3 sequences, about 62% of them present only once. The source material was blood. All receptors derive from a man aged 25-45 years in good health.

The rearrangement links TRBV27 to TRBJ2-6; unclear D gene. The CDR3 spans 13 residues. Germline V gene sequence: CDR1 MNHEY, CDR2 SMNVEV (reference sequence). Trimming pared 6 bases from V and 10 bases from J, leaving 13 bases between. The CDR3 spells CASSLGTLNVLTF. The CDR3 DNA reads as TGTGCCAGCAGCCTCGGAACGCTAAACGTCCTGACTTTC.

This clonotype has just one count. The chain has TRBV4-2 and TRBJ1-5, with a weak D call TRBD1 (5 bases). The CDR3 loop spans 13 amino acids. Deletions cut 4 bases from V and 6 bases from J, with 10 bases between. Germline CDR1 LGHNA, CDR2 YNFKEQ. The CDR3 reads CASSLGTGQPQHF. CDR3 in DNA: TGTGCCAGCAGCCTTGGGACGGGTCAGCCCCAGCATTTT.

The chain is built from TRBV6-5 and TRBJ1-1, with no clear D. Deletions cut 3 bases from V and 5 bases from J, with 16 bases between. The CDR3 has 15 residues. Germline V CDR1 and CDR2: MNHEY, SVGAGI. The CDR3 DNA follows: TGTGCCAGCAGTTATAGTCTGGGAGGAGGTACTGAAGCTTTCTTT. Protein product: CASSYSLGGGTEAFF.

The V and J genes are TRBV7-2 and TRBJ2-3, with D unclear. CDR1 and CDR2 from the germline V gene are SGHTA and FQGNSA. There are 14 residues in the CDR3. The V gene lost 0 bases and the J gene lost 2 bases, with 6 bases spanning the gap. CDR3: CASSLAGNTDTQYF. In DNA, the CDR3 is TGTGCCAGCAGCTTAGCAGGAAACACAGATACGCAGTATTTT.

The CDR3 loop is CSAQGGTYNEQFF. The CDR3 DNA is TGCAGTGCTCAGGGTGGTACATACAATGAGCAGTTCTTC. The chain combines TRBV20-1 with TRBJ2-1; TRBD1 might be the D (5 bases). CDR3 length: 13 amino acids. V shed 5 bases and J shed 4 bases, with 12 bases lying between them. The V gene's germline CDR1 is DFQATT and CDR2 SNEGSKA (reference sequence).

Of note for this clonotype: An end of the junction does not agree with germline; a read error may underlie this. The V call is TRBV7-7, the J call TRBJ2-5; TRBD1 aligns across 7 bases. This CDR3 comprises 15 residues. CDR1 and CDR2 from the germline V gene are SSHAT and FNYEAQ (reference sequence). CDR3 in amino acids: CASSLFKGGTETQYF. DNA for the CDR3: TGTGCTAGCAGCTTATTTAAAGGGGGCACGGAGACCCAGTACTTC.

This clonotype appeared a single time. This chain uses TRBV6-2 or TRBV6-3 with TRBJ1-5; D might be TRBD1 (5 bases). V gave up 5 bases and J gave up 5 bases, with 22 bases separating them. Germline V gene sequence: CDR1 MNHEY, CDR2 SVGEGT. The CDR3 runs to 17 residues. This CDR3 is CASSDATREVPDQPQHF. CDR3 coding DNA: TGTGCCAGCAGTGACGCCACCAGGGAGGTGCCAGATCAGCCCCAGCATTTT.

The gene calls are TRBV12-3 or TRBV12-4 and TRBJ2-3; D gene uncertain. The CDR3 is made up of 16 amino acids. V lost 3 bases, J lost 4 bases, and 17 bases lay in between. The CDR3 nucleotides read TGTGCCAGCAGTTTCTTCGGGCAGCAGCTTCCAGATACGCAGTATTTT. Protein: CASSFFGQQLPDTQYF.

The chain carries TRBV13 and TRBJ2-7; TRBD1 or TRBD2 may be the D gene (5 bases each). V lost 5 bases and J 2 bases, leaving 13 bases between the germline ends. This CDR3 has 14 residues. CDR1 is PRHDT, CDR2 FYEKMQ, per germline (reference sequence). The CDR3 protein is CASSTGMGAYEQYF. Here the CDR3 DNA reads TGTGCCAGCAGCACTGGGATGGGGGCCTACGAGCAGTACTTC.

The V gene is TRBV4-2, the J gene TRBJ2-1; D may be TRBD1 or TRBD2 (5 bases each). Germline values: CDR1 LGHNA, CDR2 YNFKEQ. The V gene lost 2 bases and the J gene lost 3 bases, with 14 bases spanning the gap. This CDR3 contains 16 residues. The CDR3 loop is CASSQTPGQFYNEQFF. The CDR3 coding sequence is TGTGCCAGCAGCCAAACCCCGGGGCAATTCTACAATGAGCAGTTCTTC.

The gene calls are TRBV21-1 and TRBJ1-6. TRBV21-1 is a pseudogene segment. This CDR3 is 14 amino acids long. The DNA for the CDR3 is TGTGCCAGCTTGGGGTGGGACTATAATTCACCCCTCCACTTT. This translates into CASLGWDYNSPLHF.

The chain couples TRBV3-1 to TRBJ2-7; tentative D call: TRBD1 (6 bases). The CDR3 is 15 residues long. Germline CDR1 reads LGHDT; CDR2 reads YNNKEL (reference sequence). Trimming removed 6 bases from V and 2 bases from J, with 17 bases in between. For the CDR3, the DNA is TGTGCCAGCAGGACCTCAATAGGACAGACCTACGAGCAGTACTTC. Translating gives CASRTSIGQTYEQYF.

This chain uses TRBV12-3 or TRBV12-4 with TRBJ2-4; 10 bases align to TRBD1. The J call may be mistaken, given a closer DNA end match to TRBJ2-7. The CDR3 covers 14 residues. CDR3 bases: TGTGCCAGCAGCCTCTGGACAGGGGGTTACGAGCAGTACTTC. Translating gives CASSLWTGGYEQYF.

This clonotype was observed a handful of times. The CDR3 DNA reads as TGCAGCGTTGATAGCGGGGGGGCCTTAGATACGCAGTATTTT. This codes for CSVDSGGALDTQYF. This chain links TRBV29-1 with TRBJ2-3, with TRBD2 matching over 11 bases. The CDR3 has 14 amino acids. V dropped 3 bases and J dropped 5; count of bases not matched to a gene: 4. The germline gives CDR1 SQVTM, CDR2 ANQGSEA.

V gene TRBV5-1 combines with J gene TRBJ2-7, with a possible D match to TRBD2 (7 bases). The germline gives CDR1 SGHRS, CDR2 YFSETQ. V gave up 8 bases and J gave up 0 bases, with 15 bases separating them. The CDR3 length is 14 residues. CDR3 sequence: CASAGGGSSYEQYF. DNA for the CDR3: TGCGCCAGTGCCGGGGGCGGGAGCTCCTACGAGCAGTACTTC.

This chain joins TRBV13 and TRBJ2-7; 10 bases align to TRBD2. There are 16 residues in the CDR3. CDR1 PRHDT and CDR2 FYEKMQ come from the germline V gene (reference sequence). The trim removed 5 bases at V and 3 bases at J, leaving 10 bases unmatched. The DNA for the CDR3 is TGTGCCAGCAGCCGCCGTTCACCTAGCGGGAGCTACGAGCAGTACTTC. It codes for CASSRRSPSGSYEQYF.

This clonotype was detected only a few times. V usage is TRBV12-3 or TRBV12-4 and J usage is TRBJ2-1; 7 bases map to TRBD1. V was clipped by 5 bases and J by 0 bases; unmatched bases: 7. The CDR3 is 16 residues long. The CDR3 nucleotides are TGTGCCAGCAGTGTTCCGGGACAGAGCTCCTACAATGAGCAGTTCTTC. Translation: CASSVPGQSSYNEQFF.

The rearrangement uses TRBV15 and TRBJ1-5, with 9 bases that match TRBD1. CDR1 is LNHNV and CDR2 is YYDKDF in the germline V gene (reference sequence). This CDR3 spans 13 amino acids. V gave up 9 bases and J gave up 6 bases; unmatched junction bases: 6. The CDR3 DNA reads TGTGCCACAGGGACAGGGTTACTTCAGCCCCAGCATTTT. It codes for CATGTGLLQPQHF.

The chain is built from TRBV11-2 and TRBJ2-5; 9 bases are shared with TRBD1. The CDR3 extends over 17 amino acids. The germline gives CDR1 SGHAT, CDR2 FQNNGV. The junction had 13 bases not matched to a gene; V was cut back by 5 bases and J by 3 bases. In DNA form, the CDR3 reads TGTGCCAGCAGCATACCCTTCCGGGACAGGGTAAAAGAGACCCAGTACTTC. Protein sequence: CASSIPFRDRVKETQYF.

Turning to this clonotype: An end of the junction does not agree with germline; a read error may underlie this. The chain couples TRBV7-2 to TRBJ2-5; 10 positions agree with TRBD2. Germline CDR1 SGHTA, CDR2 FQGNSA. The CDR3 contains 15 residues. CDR3 sequence: CASSDSGGVQETQYF. The DNA for the CDR3 is TGTGCCAGCAGCGACAGCGGGGGGGTCCAAGAGACCCAGTATTTC.

The rearrangement uses TRBV27 and TRBJ2-1; possible D gene TRBD2, 6 bases. Germline V CDR1 and CDR2: MNHEY, SMNVEV (reference sequence). The CDR3 has 15 residues. Deletions cut 6 bases from V and 4 bases from J, with 16 bases between. CDR3 protein: CASRPGLGGYNEQFF. CDR3 in DNA: TGTGCCAGCAGACCAGGCCTCGGGGGATACAATGAGCAGTTCTTC.

The chain is built from TRBV10-3 and TRBJ1-6; 7 bases map to TRBD1. The CDR3 is 14 residues long. Per germline, CDR1 ENHRY and CDR2 SYGVKD. The V gene end was trimmed by 6 bases and the J gene end by 7 bases; junction bases not matched to a gene: 6. As DNA, the CDR3 is TGTGCCATCAGGGACAGGTCAAAGAATTCACCCCTCCACTTT. Residues: CAIRDRSKNSPLHF.

The rearrangement uses TRBV9 and TRBJ1-1; D unresolved. Trimming cost V 1 base and J 3 bases, with 10 bases left between them. There are 14 residues in the CDR3. Germline assignment: CDR1 SGDLS and CDR2 YYNGEE. CDR3 sequence reads: CASSVRASHTEAFF. CDR3 nucleotides: TGTGCCAGCAGCGTAAGGGCCAGCCACACTGAAGCTTTCTTT.